The present T cell receptor (beta chain) was sequenced within a study of blood T cell repertoires in COVID-19. Looking at the study overall: Sources were T cells, B-cell-depleted T cells, or PBMCs; the material itself was cDNA or gDNA.

Germline V lookup: CDR1 SGHDT, CDR2 YYEEEE. The CDR3 covers 13 residues. Trimming stripped 4 bases from V and 4 bases from J, with 9 bases between. Here immunoSEQ multiplex PCR was the method, and the copy in TCRdb shows in-frame clones only, minus some. The sample has about 400,000 clones; roughly nine tenths are singletons. Specimen: peripheral blood. This receptor was identified in a man aged 35 to 55 with acute or convalescent COVID-19. The chain is built from TRBV5-6 and TRBJ1-3; no clear D. CDR3 bases: TGTGCCAGCAGCCGGCGAGGGGGAAACACCATATATTTT. It translates to CASSRRGGNTIYF.